What follows are 32 T cell receptor beta chains derived from one specimen sequenced in a study of blood T cell repertoires in COVID-19. The data were produced by immunoSEQ multiplex PCR, yet TCRdb's version contains in-frame clones alone and is incomplete. The sample includes roughly 280,000 clones, approximately 83% seen only once; the top ten take roughly 11%. The sequenced sample was peripheral blood. The receptor set was obtained from a woman between 65 and 79 years old with acute or convalescent COVID-19.

V is TRBV5-5 and J is TRBJ1-5; D gene ambiguous. The CDR3 covers 15 residues. V dropped 1 base and J dropped 4 bases, with 12 bases sitting between them. CDR1 is SGHKS and CDR2 is YYEKEE in the germline V gene (reference sequence). The CDR3 DNA sequence: TGTGCCAGCAGCTTGAGCGTGAAGCAAAATCAGCCCCAGCATTTT. This gives the protein CASSLSVKQNQPQHF.

CDR3 region: CASSLWDRADYYGYTF. The CDR3 DNA reads TGTGCCAGCAGCTTATGGGACAGGGCCGATTACTATGGCTACACCTTC. The V call is TRBV7-9, the J call TRBJ1-2; 9 bases match TRBD1. CDR3 length equals 16 residues. Trimming took 2 bases from V and 3 from J; bases not matched to a gene: 7. Per germline, CDR1 SEHNR and CDR2 FQNEAQ (reference sequence).

The chain is built from TRBV19 and TRBJ1-1; D might be TRBD1 (6 bases). The CDR3 sequence is 15 residues long. Trimming stripped 1 base from V and 2 bases from J, with 11 bases between. Germline V lookup: CDR1 LNHDA, CDR2 SQIVND (reference sequence). The CDR3 DNA reads as TGTGCCAGTAGTATAGCGGGGGGCAGAAACACTGAAGCTTTCTTT. It encodes CASSIAGGRNTEAFF.

The V and J genes are TRBV7-2 and TRBJ2-3; perhaps TRBD1 as D (5 bases). The CDR3 is 14 amino acids. From germline, CDR1 is SGHTA and CDR2 FQGNSA. V lost 3 bases and J lost 0, with 7 bases in between. CDR3 protein: CASSLGLSTDTQYF. The DNA of the CDR3 is TGTGCCAGCAGCTTGGGGCTTAGCACAGATACGCAGTATTTT.

The chain has TRBV10-3 and TRBJ1-2; a possible D gene is TRBD1 (5 bases). The germline V and J ends were trimmed by 8 bases and 4 bases, with 8 bases remaining between them. Looked up from germline, CDR1 is ENHRY and CDR2 is SYGVKD. The CDR3 consists of 11 residues. For the CDR3, the DNA is TGTGCCATCGGTCAGGGCTATGGCTACACCTTC. Translated, it gives CAIGQGYGYTF.

V gene TRBV9 combines with J gene TRBJ2-7, with a possible D match to TRBD2 (6 bases). This CDR3 has 15 amino acids. Germline CDR1 SGDLS, CDR2 YYNGEE. Between the trimmed V and J ends, which lost 4 bases and 3 bases, there was a span of 17 bases. The CDR3 loop reads CASSIRTGEFYEQYF. CDR3 nucleotides: TGTGCCAGCAGCATTCGGACGGGGGAGTTCTACGAGCAGTACTTC.

V is TRBV30 and J is TRBJ2-7, with 7 bases fitting TRBD1. CDR1 is GTSNPN and CDR2 is SVGIG in the germline V gene (reference sequence). CDR3 length: 13 residues. With V trimmed by 5 bases and J by 9 bases, 13 bases remained unmatched. The CDR3 DNA follows: TGTGCCTGGGGTTCTGTTGAAGGGGGCTGGCAGTACTTC. This gives the protein CAWGSVEGGWQYF.

The genes are TRBV10-3 and TRBJ1-2; TRBD1 aligns across 9 bases. The CDR3 length is 18 residues. The V gene's germline CDR1 is ENHRY and CDR2 SYGVKD. J gave up 0 bases and V 6 bases, and 14 bases lay outside the gene matches. DNA of the CDR3: TGTGCCATCAGGGAAAACAGGGGGCTGGGAGGCCCTAACTATGGCTACACCTTC. Translation: CAIRENRGLGGPNYGYTF.

V is TRBV7-2 and J is TRBJ2-7, with D perhaps TRBD1 (5 bases). Deletions cut 2 bases from V and 5 bases from J, with 10 bases between. CDR1 is SGHTA and CDR2 is FQGNSA in the germline V gene. The CDR3 length is 13 residues. CDR3 region: CASSLSRADEQYF. The CDR3 DNA is TGTGCCAGCAGCTTAAGCAGGGCGGACGAGCAGTACTTC. The entire variable domain, with the rest obtained from reference TRBV7-2 and TRBJ2-7, is as follows: GAGVSQSPSNKVTEKGKDVELRCDPISGHTALYWYRQSLGQGLEFLIYFQGNSAPDKSGLPSDRFSAERTGGSVSTLTIQRTQQEDSAVYLCASSLSRADEQYFGPGTRLTVT.

This chain connects TRBV25-1 to TRBJ1-2, with a weak D call TRBD1 (5 bases). The CDR3 has 13 residues. Germline-derived CDR1 and CDR2 are MGHDK and SYGVNS. V lost 4 bases and J 4 bases, leaving 10 bases between the germline ends. The CDR3 loop is CASSGARVYGYTF. CDR3 DNA: TGTGCCAGCAGTGGAGCCAGGGTCTATGGCTACACCTTC.

The V gene is TRBV29-1, the J gene TRBJ2-5; weak D call: TRBD1 (6 bases). Germline CDR1 SQVTM, CDR2 ANQGSEA. Between the trimmed V and J ends, which lost 3 bases and 3 bases, there was a span of 14 bases. This CDR3 has 14 amino acids. The CDR3 reads CSVEGAAGEETQYF. CDR3 bases: TGCAGCGTTGAGGGGGCAGCCGGAGAAGAGACCCAGTACTTC.

The rearrangement links TRBV3-1 (or the pseudogene TRBV3-2) to TRBJ2-1; tentative D call: TRBD2 (6 bases). CDR3 length equals 16 residues. Trimming took 4 bases from V and 2 from J, leaving 15 bases between them. Per germline, CDR1 LGHDT and CDR2 YNNKEL (reference sequence). CDR3 sequence reads: CASSRALWGAYNEQFF. In DNA, the CDR3 is TGTGCCAGCAGCCGAGCCTTGTGGGGGGCCTACAATGAGCAGTTCTTC.

The CDR3 region has the DNA TGTGCCAGCAGTCCTTGGACAGAAGAGACCCAGTACTTC. This translates into CASSPWTEETQYF. The V gene is TRBV12-3 or TRBV12-4, the J gene TRBJ2-5; tentative D call: TRBD1 (6 bases). V was trimmed by 5 bases and J by 3 bases, leaving 10 bases between them. CDR3 size: 13 residues.

The V and J genes are TRBV19 and TRBJ2-1; TRBD2 agrees at 11 bases. V gave up 4 bases and J gave up 7 bases; unmatched junction bases: 9. Germline assignment: CDR1 LNHDA and CDR2 SQIVND (reference sequence). There are 16 residues in the CDR3. CDR3 sequence reads: CASSTLPSGGPNEQFF. The DNA of the CDR3 is TGTGCCAGTAGTACCCTACCTAGCGGGGGGCCTAATGAGCAGTTCTTC.

V and J are TRBV5-6 and TRBJ2-7; D perhaps matches TRBD2 (5 bases). The V end lost 2 bases, the J end lost 4 bases, and 16 bases lay between the germline ends. Germline loops: CDR1 SGHDT, CDR2 YYEEEE. The CDR3 contains 15 residues. CDR3 sequence: CASSFSLVGVYEQYF. The CDR3 nucleotides are TGTGCCAGCAGCTTCAGCCTAGTGGGAGTTTACGAGCAGTACTTC.

The chain carries TRBV6-5 and TRBJ1-2; D unresolved. CDR1 and CDR2 from the germline V gene are MNHEY and SVGAGI. V was cut by 7 bases and J by 1 base, with 7 bases left in between. This CDR3 spans 12 amino acids. CDR3 bases: TGTGCCAGCACCGGGAATAACTATGGCTACACCTTC. It translates to CASTGNNYGYTF.

The chain uses TRBV28 and TRBJ2-5, with a possible D match to TRBD1 (5 bases). Germline CDR1 is MDHEN and CDR2 is SYDVKM. V was clipped by 6 bases and J by 4 bases, with 15 bases between them. The CDR3 spans 14 residues. The CDR3 DNA sequence: TGTGCCAGCAGACCCCCTCCAGGGCCAGAGACCCAGTACTTC. Translation: CASRPPPGPETQYF.

The gene calls are TRBV4-2 and TRBJ1-3; no clear D. Germline CDR1 reads LGHNA; CDR2 reads YNFKEQ. Trimming stripped 0 bases from V and 4 bases from J, with 10 bases between. The length of the CDR3 is 15 residues. CDR3 residues: CASSQERVPGNTIYF. CDR3 bases: TGTGCCAGCAGCCAAGAACGGGTGCCCGGAAACACCATATATTTT.

This clone was seen a few times. The CDR3 DNA reads as TGTGCCAGCAGCCAAACGGGGTACTATGGCTACACCTTC. Protein product: CASSQTGYYGYTF. The chain uses TRBV6-5 and TRBJ1-2; no clear D. Trimming cost V 6 bases and J 3 bases, with 11 bases left between them. Germline V gives CDR1 MNHEY, CDR2 SVGAGI. The CDR3 has 13 residues.

J is TRBJ1-2 and V is TRBV29-1, with D perhaps TRBD1 (5 bases). This CDR3 comprises 15 residues. V lost 0 bases, J lost 4 bases, and 15 bases lay in between. Germline V gene sequence: CDR1 SQVTM, CDR2 ANQGSEA. The CDR3: CSVEDRGTGGYGYTF. In DNA, the CDR3 is TGCAGCGTTGAAGACCGGGGGACGGGGGGCTATGGCTACACCTTC. The complete variable domain, with remaining parts taken from reference TRBV29-1 and TRBJ1-2, reads SAVISQKPSRDICQRGTSLTIQCQVDSQVTMMFWYRQQPGQSLTLIATANQGSEATYESGFVIDKFPISRPNLTFSTLTVSNMSPEDSSIYLCSVEDRGTGGYGYTFGSGTRLTVV.

V is TRBV11-3 and J is TRBJ2-7; D unclear. CDR3 length equals 13 residues. From germline, CDR1 is SGHNT and CDR2 YENEEA. V was shortened by 0 bases and J by 6 bases, with 9 bases between the two germline ends. The CDR3 reads CASSLETVAEQYF. CDR3 bases: TGTGCCAGCAGCTTAGAAACCGTAGCCGAGCAGTACTTC.

This chain uses TRBV9 with TRBJ2-7; 9 nucleotides align to TRBD2. Germline assignment: CDR1 SGDLS and CDR2 YYNGEE. This CDR3 has 15 residues. V lost 7 bases, J lost 1 base, and 9 bases stayed unmatched. CDR3 nucleotide sequence: TGTGCCAGCTCCATTAGCGGGGGCCCTTCCTACGAGCAGTACTTC. Translation: CASSISGGPSYEQYF. Full variable domain (rest looked up from reference TRBV9 and TRBJ2-7): DSGVTQTPKHLITATGQRVTLRCSPRSGDLSVYWYQQSLDQGLQFLIQYYNGEERAKGNILERFSAQQFPDLHSELNLSSLELGDSALYFCASSISGGPSYEQYFGPGTRLTVT.

On this clone itself: The sample contains more than one DNA sequence encoding this CDR3. V and J are TRBV20-1 and TRBJ1-5, with D hard to call. CDR1 and CDR2 from the germline V gene are DFQATT and SNEGSKA (reference sequence). Between the trimmed V and J ends, which lost 3 bases and 2 bases, there was a span of 5 bases. The CDR3 runs 12 residues. This CDR3 is CSASSGNQPQHF. For the CDR3, the DNA is TGCAGTGCTAGTAGCGGCAATCAGCCCCAGCATTTT.

The chain joins TRBV18 to TRBJ1-3, with D unresolved. The germline V gene encodes CDR1 KGHSH and CDR2 LQKENI. The CDR3 consists of 14 residues. Trimming removed 3 bases at V and 5 bases at J, with 11 bases between. Here the CDR3 DNA reads TGTGCCAGCTCACCGAGAGGTGATAGAAACACCATATATTTT. It is translated as CASSPRGDRNTIYF.

The DNA for the CDR3 is TGTGCCAGCAGTGAATTGTTAGCGAACACTGAAGCTTTCTTT. This gives the protein CASSELLANTEAFF. The chain employs TRBV2 and TRBJ1-1, with D unresolved. The CDR3 is made up of 14 amino acids. CDR1 is SNHLY and CDR2 is FYNNEI in the germline V gene. Trimming took off 2 bases at V and 1 base at J, with 8 bases between the two ends.

The genes are TRBV2 and TRBJ2-3, with TRBD2 matching 7 bases. From germline, CDR1 is SNHLY and CDR2 FYNNEI. This CDR3 is 15 amino acids long. V lost 3 bases to trimming and J lost 6 bases; unmatched junction nucleotides: 9. The CDR3 loop is CASSEGGLVSDTQYF. The CDR3 nucleotides read TGTGCCAGCAGTGAGGGAGGACTAGTGAGTGATACGCAGTATTTT.

J is TRBJ1-4 and V is TRBV5-1; unclear D gene. The V end was cut by 0 bases, the J end by 4 bases, with 10 bases between. CDR3 length: 15 amino acids. CDR1 and CDR2 (germline): SGHRS, YFSETQ. CDR3 loop: CASSLGAGVNEKLFF. The DNA for the CDR3 is TGCGCCAGCAGCTTGGGGGCCGGGGTTAATGAAAAACTGTTTTTT.

CDR3 nucleotides: TGCGCCAGCAGCTTGGCCCCTTCGGGAGGTAGGGAGACCCAGTACTTC. This gives the protein CASSLAPSGGRETQYF. This chain joins TRBV5-1 and TRBJ2-5; TRBD2 aligns across 7 bases. This CDR3 has 16 amino acids. With V trimmed by 0 bases and J by 5 bases, 10 bases remained unmatched. Germline CDR1 is SGHRS and CDR2 is YFSETQ.

V gene TRBV19 combines with J gene TRBJ2-1; 8 nucleotides line up with TRBD1. V trimming: 4 bases; J trimming: 6 bases; junction bases outside the gene matches: 5. The CDR3 is 14 amino acids. The germline V gene has CDR1 LNHDA and CDR2 SQIVND (reference sequence). The CDR3 DNA reads TGTGCCAGTAGTACGGGACAGGTGCGCAATGAGCAGTTCTTC. Protein sequence: CASSTGQVRNEQFF.

This clone came up once. The gene calls are TRBV9 and TRBJ2-3, with a possible D match to TRBD2 (6 bases). The CDR3 has 13 residues. CDR1 SGDLS and CDR2 YYNGEE come from the germline V gene. V lost 0 bases and J 12 bases, leaving 14 bases between the germline ends. The CDR3 DNA follows: TGTGCCAGCAGCGTAGACCTAGCGAGGGCCCAGTATTTT. This sequence encodes CASSVDLARAQYF.

The V call is TRBV2, the J call TRBJ1-1; the D is unclear. The CDR3 is 11 residues long. The germline V gene encodes CDR1 SNHLY and CDR2 FYNNEI. V was pared by 8 bases and J by 8 bases, with 12 bases between. This CDR3 is CASLLSGEAFF. As DNA, the CDR3 is TGTGCCAGCCTACTCTCGGGGGAAGCTTTCTTT.

For the CDR3, the DNA is TGTGCCAGCAGTGAAGGACTTGGGGAAGCTTTCTTT. Protein sequence: CASSEGLGEAFF. This chain joins TRBV2 and TRBJ1-1; D gene uncertain. V was trimmed by 1 base and J by 8 bases, leaving 8 bases between them. The germline V gene encodes CDR1 SNHLY and CDR2 FYNNEI. CDR3 length: 12 amino acids.